This T cell receptor beta chain was captured by sequencing in a study of identical twins (TCRdb year 2016). For the wider study: To test whether fetal clonotypes persist, this study deep-sequenced TCR alpha and beta repertoires from monozygotic twins, from unrelated adults of various ages, and from cord blood. Replicate twin experiments were performed at different times using different library preparation protocols to rule out contamination. What the authors observed across the whole study: Compared with coincidental sharing between unrelated individuals, out-of-frame TCR alpha sequences shared between twins had an excess of sequences with low generation probability. Zero-insertion analyses could be partly confounded by invariant T cells such as MAIT and iNKT, although diverse VJ usage argued against such confounding for most clonotypes. In monozygotic twins, recombination models systematically underestimated out-of-frame TCR alpha sharing, but the models matched the sharing seen between unrelated individuals. Conclusions relied on cross-sectional statistical analysis, since the same donors could not be followed over many years. Fewer insertions were carried by abundant cord blood beta clonotypes; a weaker similar trend was observed in young adult naive repertoires, while no such trend was observed in memory repertoires. A weaker excess of twin sharing was found in beta out-of-frame sequences because the signal-to-noise ratio was lowered by fewer shared sequences.

This clonotype was detected only a few times. Which antigen it targets is not known. Base qualities are missing; no much larger clone stands one base away. Every donor was a healthy Caucasian. Three pairs of female monozygotic twins, all aged about 18 to 30 years, made up the twin cohort. Positive isolation kits from Invitrogen were used to isolate the CD4+ and CD8+ T cell populations. The library relied on 5' RACE. Sequenced using an Illumina HiSeq 2000. Template switching added a universal primer binding site, and the final cDNA carried a unique molecular identifier that allowed TCR cDNA molecules to be counted accurately. First-strand cDNA for TCR alpha and beta chains was synthesized from specific primers in the conserved constant-segment region. To control for contamination, every cDNA library was double barcoded, receiving both a SMART-Mk sample barcode and Illumina barcodes. Two successive PCR steps introduced TruSeq adapter sequences along with Illumina sample barcodes. Sequencing of the TCR alpha and beta cDNA libraries was done on the Illumina HiSeq platform using custom primers. From the authors' description of their analysis: Unique molecular identifiers were extracted from raw reads with MiGEC, and CDR3 positions were determined with MiXCR. Recombination models were inferred per individual with the repgenHMM and IGoR tools using an EM algorithm. The tcR package in R was used for shared clonotype analysis, with sharing normalized by the product of cloneset sizes. To study raw recombination free of thymic and clonal selection effects, out-of-frame nonproductive sequences were analyzed. The raw public reads went through TCRdb reprocessing: fastp at Q25, MiXCR clone calling, in-frame beta chains kept. Every CDR3 protein is listed once, alongside the most common genes and DNA of its rows. The V and J calls shown here were made by TCRdb, not taken from the authors' results. This sample is represented by 300,000 to 400,000 distinct CDR3 sequences; about 12% of them were singletons. The biggest ten clones account for 7.2% of the sample.

The germline V gene (reference sequence) provides CDR1 DFQATT and CDR2 SNEGSKA. V is cut by 0 bases and J by 0 bases, and the space between the germline ends is 12 bases. The CDR3 covers 15 residues, taking in both the cysteine and the phenylalanine. Just CDR3 DNA is preserved here, 45 bases in frame from base 1. The same sample was also used in a study of yellow fever vaccine responses in identical twins. That second report states: The T cell response to vaccination in identical twins was reported by the authors to appear partly convergent and partly personalized. Focusing on identical twins, the study followed the T cell clones that responded to the vaccine, and did so with precision.

Sequencing was performed on CD8+ T cells sorted from blood. This TCR came from a young woman in good health. The chain was built from TRBV20-1 and TRBJ2-7; the D call is possibly TRBD1 or TRBD2, each sharing 5 bases. CDR3 reads: CSARDEAGSSYEQYF. The DNA sequence is as follows: TGCAGTGCTAGAGATGAGGCAGGGAGCTCCTACGAGCAGTACTTC.